This TCR beta chain comes out of a study of shared clonotypes between healthy human individuals. Germline CDR1 and CDR2: SQVTM and ANQGSEA. The V gene end was trimmed by 4 bases and the J gene end by 3 bases; junction bases not matched to a gene: 5. The CDR3 is 14 residues long. Profiling relied on immunoSEQ multiplex PCR, and the TCRdb table lists in-frame clones only, not all of them. The data hold about a million clones, with less than 85% observed a single time. The sample holds one count of this clone. This sequence originates from a young man in good health. Sequencing used memory CD4+ T cells sorted from blood. As for subset: CD45RA-negative fraction. The chain is built from TRBV29-1 and TRBJ1-2; 10 bases match TRBD1. CDR3 nucleotides: TGCAGCGTTGTACCGACAGGGGGCGACTATGGCTACACCTTC. Translation gives CSVVPTGGDYGYTF.